These 3 T cell receptor beta chains came from one sample sequenced in a study of CD8 T cells in ankylosing spondylitis (dated by TCRdb to about 2017). The receptor library was made with 5' RACE. TCRdb records Illumina HiSeq 2500 as the sequencer. In TCRdb, the public reads were trimmed at Q25 with fastp and aligned with MiXCR, with productive beta chains retained. When rows share a CDR3 protein, they turn into one entry using the most common DNA and genes. The sample table records 250,000 to 300,000 distinct CDR3 sequences; roughly 20% of these occur just once. The ten largest clones add up to roughly 8% of the sample. The sequenced sample was blood, either unsorted or a sorted T cell fraction (not recorded which). The receptors derive from a male donor with ankylosing spondylitis or in good health (not recorded which).

CDR3 in DNA: TGCGCCAGCAGTGAACGACTAGTTAGCTCCTACAATGAGCAGTTCTTC. This sequence encodes CASSERLVSSYNEQFF. The chain links TRBV10-1 to TRBJ2-1, with D possibly TRBD2 on 6 matching bases. V lost 3 bases, J lost 0 bases, and 12 bases lay in between. This CDR3 is built from 16 residues. The germline V gene has CDR1 WNHNN and CDR2 SYGVQD (reference sequence).

This clonotype has more than one count but fewer than ten. CDR3 sequence: CATSILKGYEQYV. CDR3 in DNA: TGTGCCACCTCGATCCTGAAGGGCTACGAGCAGTACGTC. This chain uses TRBV7-2 with TRBJ2-7; no clear D gene. Deletions cut 10 bases from V and 3 bases from J, with 16 bases between. The CDR3 totals 13 residues. Germline assignment: CDR1 SGHTA and CDR2 FQGNSA.

A word on this clonotype: One base away lies a much larger clone, so this may be a sequencing read error. CDR3 sequence reads: CGVGSGGMDTQYF. CDR3 coding DNA: TGCGGCGTGGGGAGCGGCGGGATGGATACGCAGTATTTT. The rearrangement joins TRBV29-1 to TRBJ2-3; a weak D match, TRBD2 (6 bases). CDR1 is SQVTM and CDR2 is ANQGSEA in the germline V gene. The CDR3 is made up of 13 amino acids.